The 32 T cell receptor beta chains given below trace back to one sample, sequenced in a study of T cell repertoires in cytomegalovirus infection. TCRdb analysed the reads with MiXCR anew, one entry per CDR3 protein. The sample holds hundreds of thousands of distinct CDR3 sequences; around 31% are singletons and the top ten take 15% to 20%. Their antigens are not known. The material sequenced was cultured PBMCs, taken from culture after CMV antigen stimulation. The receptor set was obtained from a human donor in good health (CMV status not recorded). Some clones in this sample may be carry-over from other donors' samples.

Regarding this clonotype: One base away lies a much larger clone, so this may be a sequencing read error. The CDR3 is CASRAPGGQRSFNEQFF. The DNA of the CDR3 is TGTGCCAGCAGAGCACCGGGGGGACAGCGATCCTTCAATGAGCAGTTCTTC. This chain joins TRBV7-2 and TRBJ2-1; D possibly uses TRBD1 or TRBD2 (7 bases each). Germline V gene lookup returns CDR1 SGHTA and CDR2 FQGNSA. This CDR3 comprises 17 residues.

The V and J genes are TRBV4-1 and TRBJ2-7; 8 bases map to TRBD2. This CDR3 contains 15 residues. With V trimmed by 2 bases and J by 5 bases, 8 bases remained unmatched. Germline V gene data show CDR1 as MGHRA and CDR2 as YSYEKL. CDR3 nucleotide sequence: TGCGCCAGCAGCCAAATCGGGACTAGTCACGACGAGCAGTACTTC. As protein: CASSQIGTSHDEQYF.

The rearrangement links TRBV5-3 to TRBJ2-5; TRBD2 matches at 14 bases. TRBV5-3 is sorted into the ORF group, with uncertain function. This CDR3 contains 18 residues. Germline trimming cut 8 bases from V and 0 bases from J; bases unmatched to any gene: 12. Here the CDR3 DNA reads TGTGCCAGCAGCCCGGGACTAGCGGGGGAATGGTACCAAGAGACCCAGTACTTC. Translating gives CASSPGLAGEWYQETQYF.

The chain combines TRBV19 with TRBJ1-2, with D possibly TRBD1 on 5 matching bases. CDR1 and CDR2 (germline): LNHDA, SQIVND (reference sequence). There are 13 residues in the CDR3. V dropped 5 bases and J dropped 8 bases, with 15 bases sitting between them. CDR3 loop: CASSQGKSVGYTF. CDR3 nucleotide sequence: TGTGCCAGTAGTCAGGGCAAGTCCGTGGGCTACACCTTC.

The CDR3 nucleotides read TGTGCCAGCACCAGCGGCCCAGATACGCAGTATTTT. Residues: CASTSGPDTQYF. This chain connects TRBV7-6 to TRBJ2-3; weak D call: TRBD2 (5 bases). CDR1 is SGHVS and CDR2 is FNYEAQ in the germline V gene. V lost 7 bases and J lost 4, with 9 bases in between. The CDR3 totals 12 residues.

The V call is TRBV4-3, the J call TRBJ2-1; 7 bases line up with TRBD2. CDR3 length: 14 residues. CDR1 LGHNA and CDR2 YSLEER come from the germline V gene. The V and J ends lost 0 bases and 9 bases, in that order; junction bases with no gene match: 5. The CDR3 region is CASSQDRGGAEQFF. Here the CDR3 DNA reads TGCGCCAGCAGCCAAGATCGGGGAGGGGCTGAGCAGTTCTTC.

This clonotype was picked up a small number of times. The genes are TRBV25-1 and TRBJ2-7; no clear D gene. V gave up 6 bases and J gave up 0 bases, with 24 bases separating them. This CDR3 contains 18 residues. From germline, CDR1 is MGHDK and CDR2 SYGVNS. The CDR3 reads CASRFPHPPGSISYEQYF. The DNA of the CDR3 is TGTGCCAGCAGGTTTCCCCACCCCCCGGGCTCTATCTCCTACGAGCAGTACTTC.

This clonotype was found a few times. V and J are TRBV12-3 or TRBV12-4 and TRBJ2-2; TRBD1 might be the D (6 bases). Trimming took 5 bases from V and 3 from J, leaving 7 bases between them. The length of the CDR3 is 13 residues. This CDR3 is CASSRTDTGELFF. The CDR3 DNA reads TGTGCCAGCAGTCGGACAGACACCGGGGAGCTGTTTTTT.

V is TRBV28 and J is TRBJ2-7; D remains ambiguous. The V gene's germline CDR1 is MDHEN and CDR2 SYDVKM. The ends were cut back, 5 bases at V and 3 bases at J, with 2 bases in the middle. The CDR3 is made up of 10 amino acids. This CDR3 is CASSHYEQYF. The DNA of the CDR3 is TGTGCCAGCAGTCACTACGAGCAGTACTTC.

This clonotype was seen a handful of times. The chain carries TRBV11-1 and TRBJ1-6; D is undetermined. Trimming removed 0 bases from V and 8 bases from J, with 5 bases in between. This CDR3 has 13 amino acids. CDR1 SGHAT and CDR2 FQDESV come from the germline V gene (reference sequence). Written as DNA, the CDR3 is TGTGCCAGCAGCTTAGCCCGGGATTCACCCCTCCACTTT. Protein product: CASSLARDSPLHF.

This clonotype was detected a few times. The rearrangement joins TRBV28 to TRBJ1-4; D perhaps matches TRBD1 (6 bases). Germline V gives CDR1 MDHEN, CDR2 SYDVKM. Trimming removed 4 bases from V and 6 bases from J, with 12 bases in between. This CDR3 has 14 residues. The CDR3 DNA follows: TGTGCCAGCAGTTCAGGGGAGGGATATGAAAAACTGTTTTTT. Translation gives CASSSGEGYEKLFF.

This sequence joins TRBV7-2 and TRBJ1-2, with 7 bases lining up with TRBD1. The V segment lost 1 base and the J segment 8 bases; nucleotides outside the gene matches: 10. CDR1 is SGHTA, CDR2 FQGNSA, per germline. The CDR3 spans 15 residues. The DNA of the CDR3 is TGTGCCAGCAGCTTAGATATGGGCAGGGGGAGCGGCTACACCTTC. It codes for CASSLDMGRGSGYTF. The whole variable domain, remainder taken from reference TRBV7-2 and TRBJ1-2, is GAGVSQSPSNKVTEKGKDVELRCDPISGHTALYWYRQSLGQGLEFLIYFQGNSAPDKSGLPSDRFSAERTGGSVSTLTIQRTQQEDSAVYLCASSLDMGRGSGYTFGSGTRLTVV.

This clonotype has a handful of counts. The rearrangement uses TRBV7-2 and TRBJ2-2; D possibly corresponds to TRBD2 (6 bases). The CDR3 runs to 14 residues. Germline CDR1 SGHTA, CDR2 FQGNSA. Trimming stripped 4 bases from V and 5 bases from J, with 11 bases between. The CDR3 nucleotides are TGTGCCAGCAGCTGGGGGGAGTGGACCGGGGAGCTGTTTTTT. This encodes CASSWGEWTGELFF.

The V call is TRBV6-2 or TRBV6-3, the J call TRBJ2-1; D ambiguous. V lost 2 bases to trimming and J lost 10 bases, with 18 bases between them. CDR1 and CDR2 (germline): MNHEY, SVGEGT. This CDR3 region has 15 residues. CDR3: CASSYHPYQRREQFF. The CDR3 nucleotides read TGTGCCAGCAGTTACCACCCGTATCAGCGTAGGGAGCAGTTCTTC.

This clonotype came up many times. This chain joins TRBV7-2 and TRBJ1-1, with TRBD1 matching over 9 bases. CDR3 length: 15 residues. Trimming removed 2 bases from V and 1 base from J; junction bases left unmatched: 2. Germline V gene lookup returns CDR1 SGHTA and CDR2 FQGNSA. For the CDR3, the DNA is TGTGCCAGCAGCTTAACACAGGGGGCGAACACTGAAGCTTTCTTT. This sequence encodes CASSLTQGANTEAFF.

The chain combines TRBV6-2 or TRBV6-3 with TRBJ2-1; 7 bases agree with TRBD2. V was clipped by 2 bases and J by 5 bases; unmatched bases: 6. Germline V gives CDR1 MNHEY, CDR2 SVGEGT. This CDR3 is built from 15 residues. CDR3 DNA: TGTGCCAGCAGTTACGCGGGACTAAGGAACAATGAGCAGTTCTTC. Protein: CASSYAGLRNNEQFF.

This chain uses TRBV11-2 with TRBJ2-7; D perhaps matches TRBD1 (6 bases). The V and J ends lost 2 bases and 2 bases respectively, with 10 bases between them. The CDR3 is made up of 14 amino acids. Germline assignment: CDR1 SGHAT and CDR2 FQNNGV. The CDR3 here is CASSLIQGTYEQYF. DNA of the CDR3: TGTGCCAGCAGCTTAATACAGGGAACCTACGAGCAGTACTTC.

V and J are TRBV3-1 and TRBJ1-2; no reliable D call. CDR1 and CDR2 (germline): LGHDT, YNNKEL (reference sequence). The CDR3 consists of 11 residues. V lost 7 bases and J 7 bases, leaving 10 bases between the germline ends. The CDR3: CASKAGSGYTF. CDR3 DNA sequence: TGTGCCAGCAAAGCGGGTTCTGGCTACACCTTC.

The CDR3 region has the DNA TGTGCCAGCAGTTCACAGGGGCCCCGGGACGAGCAGTACTTC. This translates into CASSSQGPRDEQYF. The V call is TRBV12-3 or TRBV12-4, the J call TRBJ2-7, with 7 bases matching TRBD1. This CDR3 comprises 14 residues. V dropped 4 bases and J dropped 5; count of bases not matched to a gene: 8.

The CDR3 nucleotides read TGTGCCAGCAGTGTTAGCAGAAGCTCCTACGAGCAGTACTTC. This gives the protein CASSVSRSSYEQYF. The chain couples TRBV6-1 to TRBJ2-7; D is ambiguous. V was clipped by 4 bases and J by 0 bases, with 10 bases between them. Germline values: CDR1 MNHNS, CDR2 SASEGT. CDR3 length equals 14 residues.

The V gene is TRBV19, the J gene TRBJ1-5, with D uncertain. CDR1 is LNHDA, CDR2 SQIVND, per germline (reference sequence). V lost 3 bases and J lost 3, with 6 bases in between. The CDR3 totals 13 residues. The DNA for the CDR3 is TGTGCCAGTAGTATTGGTTACAATCAGCCCCAGCATTTT. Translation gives CASSIGYNQPQHF.

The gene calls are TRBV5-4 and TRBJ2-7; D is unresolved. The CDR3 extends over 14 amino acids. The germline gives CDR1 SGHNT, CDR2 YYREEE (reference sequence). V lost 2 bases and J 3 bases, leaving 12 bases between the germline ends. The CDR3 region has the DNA TGTGCCAGCAGCTTATACCCAGCTAGCTACGAGCAGTACTTC. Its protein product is CASSLYPASYEQYF.

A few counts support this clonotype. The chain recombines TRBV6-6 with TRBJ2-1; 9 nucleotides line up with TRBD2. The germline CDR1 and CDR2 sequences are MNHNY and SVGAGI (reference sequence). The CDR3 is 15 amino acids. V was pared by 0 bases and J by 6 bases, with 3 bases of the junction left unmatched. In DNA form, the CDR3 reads TGTGCCAGCAGTTACTCGGGACTAGCAGGCAATGAGCAGTTCTTC. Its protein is CASSYSGLAGNEQFF.

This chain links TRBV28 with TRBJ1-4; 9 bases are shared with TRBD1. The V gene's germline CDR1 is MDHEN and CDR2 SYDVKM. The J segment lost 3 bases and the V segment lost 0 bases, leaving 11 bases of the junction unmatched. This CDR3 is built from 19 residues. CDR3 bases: TGTGCCAGCAGTTTATGGAGGGGAACAGGGGGCATGCCTAATGAAAAACTGTTTTTT. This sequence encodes CASSLWRGTGGMPNEKLFF.

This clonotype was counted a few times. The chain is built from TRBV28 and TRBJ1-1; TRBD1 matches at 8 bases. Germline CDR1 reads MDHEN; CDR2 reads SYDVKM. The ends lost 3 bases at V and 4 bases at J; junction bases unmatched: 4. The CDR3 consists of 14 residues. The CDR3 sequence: CASSFLQGGTEAFF. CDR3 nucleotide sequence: TGTGCCAGCAGTTTCTTACAGGGGGGCACTGAAGCTTTCTTT.

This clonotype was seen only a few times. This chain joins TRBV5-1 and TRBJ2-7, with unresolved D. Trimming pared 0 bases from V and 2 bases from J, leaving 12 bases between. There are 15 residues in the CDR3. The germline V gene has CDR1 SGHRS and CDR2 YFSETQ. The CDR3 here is CASSLVPGPAYEQYF. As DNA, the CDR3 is TGCGCCAGCAGCTTGGTTCCAGGACCTGCCTACGAGCAGTACTTC.

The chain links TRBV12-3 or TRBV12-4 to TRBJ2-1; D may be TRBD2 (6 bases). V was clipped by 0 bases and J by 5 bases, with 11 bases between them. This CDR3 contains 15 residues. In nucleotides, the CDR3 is TGTGCCAGCAGTTTAGCCGGGGACTGGAACAATGAGCAGTTCTTC. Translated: CASSLAGDWNNEQFF.

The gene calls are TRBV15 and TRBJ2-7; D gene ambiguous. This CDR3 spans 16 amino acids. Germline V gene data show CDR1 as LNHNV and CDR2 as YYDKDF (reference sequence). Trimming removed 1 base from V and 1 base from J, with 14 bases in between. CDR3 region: CATSRVAKRNSYEQYF. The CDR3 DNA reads TGTGCCACCAGCAGAGTCGCAAAGAGAAATTCCTACGAGCAGTACTTC.

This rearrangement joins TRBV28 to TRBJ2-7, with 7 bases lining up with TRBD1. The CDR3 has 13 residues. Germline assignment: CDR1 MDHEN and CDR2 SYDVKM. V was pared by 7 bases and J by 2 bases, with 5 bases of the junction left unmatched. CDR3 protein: CASKTGPTYEQYF. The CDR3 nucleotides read TGTGCCAGCAAGACAGGGCCCACCTACGAGCAGTACTTC.

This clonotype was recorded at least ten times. As DNA, the CDR3 is TGTGCCAGCAGCTCCCCCGGCACAGATACGCAGTATTTT. Encoded protein: CASSSPGTDTQYF. The chain joins TRBV7-6 to TRBJ2-3; D not resolved. Germline V gives CDR1 SGHVS, CDR2 FNYEAQ. CDR3 size: 13 residues. Deletions cut 4 bases from V and 1 base from J, with 6 bases between.

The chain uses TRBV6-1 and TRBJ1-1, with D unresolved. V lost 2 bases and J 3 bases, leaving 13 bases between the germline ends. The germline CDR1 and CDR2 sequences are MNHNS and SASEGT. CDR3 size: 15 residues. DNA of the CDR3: TGTGCCAGCAGTGAATTGCAGGCGGCGTACACTGAAGCTTTCTTT. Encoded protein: CASSELQAAYTEAFF.

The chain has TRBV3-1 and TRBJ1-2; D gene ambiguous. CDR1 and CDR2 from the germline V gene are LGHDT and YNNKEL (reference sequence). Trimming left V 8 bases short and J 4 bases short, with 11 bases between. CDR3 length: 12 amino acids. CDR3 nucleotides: TGTGCCAGCTACTCCGGCAGCTATGGCTACACCTTC. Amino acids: CASYSGSYGYTF. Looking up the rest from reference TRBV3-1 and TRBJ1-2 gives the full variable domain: DTAVSQTPKYLVTQMGNDKSIKCEQNLGHDTMYWYKQDSKKFLKIMFSYNNKELIINETVPNRFSPKSPDKAHLNLHINSLELGDSAVYFCASYSGSYGYTFGSGTRLTVV.